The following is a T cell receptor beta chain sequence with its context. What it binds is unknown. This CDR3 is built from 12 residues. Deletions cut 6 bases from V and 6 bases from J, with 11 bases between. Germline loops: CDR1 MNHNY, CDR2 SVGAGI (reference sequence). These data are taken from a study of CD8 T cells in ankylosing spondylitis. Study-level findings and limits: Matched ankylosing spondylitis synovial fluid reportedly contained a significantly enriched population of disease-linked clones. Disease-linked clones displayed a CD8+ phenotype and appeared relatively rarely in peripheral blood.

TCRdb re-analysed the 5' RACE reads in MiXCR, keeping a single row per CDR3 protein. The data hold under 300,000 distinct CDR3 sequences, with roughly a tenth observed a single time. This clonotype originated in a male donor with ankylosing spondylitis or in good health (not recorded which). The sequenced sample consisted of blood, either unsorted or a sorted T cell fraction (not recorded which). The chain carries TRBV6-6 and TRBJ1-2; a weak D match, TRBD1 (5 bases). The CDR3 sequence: CASRAGIDGYTF. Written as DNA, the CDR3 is TGTGCCAGCAGGGCAGGGATAGATGGCTACACCTTC.